Listed below are T cell receptor beta chains from one sample, sequenced in a study of blood T cell repertoires in COVID-19. Clones were read by immunoSEQ multiplex PCR, and TCRdb kept only the in-frame ones, dropping some. The sample shows 200,000 or so clones, 70% to 90% of them seen only once. Input material: peripheral blood. These receptors came from a woman in her thirties or forties who had recovered from COVID-19. The CDR3 runs from the conserved cysteine through the conserved F or W. D genes are given only for firm matches. Only some rows state a clone size, as once, few, many or a class for expanded clones.

-,few,TRBJ1-1,TRBV19,TGTGCCAGCACCCCTCGCCACAGGTTAGACACTGAAGCTTTCTTT,CASTPRHRLDTEAFF
-,-,TRBJ1-4,TRBV7-9,TGTGCCAGCAGCTTAGACAGACAGTCAACTAATGAAAAACTGTTTTTT,CASSLDRQSTNEKLFF
-,-,TRBJ1-5,TRBV3-1/TRBV3-2,TGTGCCAGCAGCCCCTCTCTCGATCAGCCCCAGCATTTT,CASSPSLDQPQHF
TRBD1,few,TRBJ1-3,TRBV5-4,TGTGCCAGCAGCGTCGGGACAGACCTCTCTGGAAACACCATATATTTT,CASSVGTDLSGNTIYF
-,-,TRBJ2-6,TRBV28,TGTGCCAGCAGTTTTCGAGGGCGCGGGGCCAACGTCCTGACTTTC,CASSFRGRGANVLTF
-,-,TRBJ2-7,TRBV18,TGTGCCAGCTCACCGGGACTCCTCTCCTACGAGCAGTACTTC,CASSPGLLSYEQYF
TRBD1,-,TRBJ1-5,TRBV12-5,TGTGCTAGTGGTCCTGATCCGGGACTAGGGGGCCAGCCCCAGCATTTT,CASGPDPGLGGQPQHF
-,-,TRBJ1-2,TRBV19,TGTGCCAGTAGCCTCGCCGGGCAGGGGAACTATGGCTACACCTTC,CASSLAGQGNYGYTF
-,-,TRBJ2-3,TRBV6-2/TRBV6-3,TGTGCCAGCAGTTCCCCTCCGTCGAGCGAAAGCACAGATACGCAGTATTTT,CASSSPPSSESTDTQYF
-,-,TRBJ2-3,TRBV30,TGTGCCTGGAATTCCCTAGCTGATACGCAGTATTTT,CAWNSLADTQYF
TRBD2,-,TRBJ2-1,TRBV27,TGTGCCAGCAGTTTATCCGGGACTAGCAATCTTAATGAGCAGTTCTTC,CASSLSGTSNLNEQFF
TRBD1,-,TRBJ1-1,TRBV3-1/TRBV3-2,TGTGCCAGCAGCCAAGAGACAGGGCGGACTGAAGCTTTCTTT,CASSQETGRTEAFF
-,-,TRBJ1-1,TRBV6-5,TGTGCCAGCAGCGCGTCGAGGGACACTGAAGCTTTCTTT,CASSASRDTEAFF
-,-,TRBJ2-2,TRBV3-1/TRBV3-2,TGTGCCAGCAGCCACGAACGAGCGGACCCCTACACCGGGGAGCTGTTTTTT,CASSHERADPYTGELFF
-,-,TRBJ1-2,TRBV11-2,TGTGCCAGCAGCTTACCTTGGACAATGGAGGGCTACACCTTC,CASSLPWTMEGYTF
TRBD2,few,TRBJ2-1,TRBV2,TGTGCCAGCAGGGGGACTAGCGGGAGGGCTTCCTACAATGAGCAGTTCTTC,CASRGTSGRASYNEQFF
-,-,TRBJ1-6,TRBV2,TGTGCCAGCACCCTAGATTATAATTCACCCCTCCACTTT,CASTLDYNSPLHF
TRBD1,-,TRBJ2-7,TRBV3-1/TRBV3-2,TGTGCCAGCAGCCAGGGGACAGGGGTTACGGAGCAGTACTTC,CASSQGTGVTEQYF
-,-,TRBJ2-7,TRBV20-1,TGCAGTGCTAGTAGTAATAGGGGCCCCTACGAGCAGTACTTC,CSASSNRGPYEQYF
-,-,TRBJ1-1,TRBV5-6,TGTGCCAGCAGCTTCGGGTTGGGGGGCACTGAAGCTTTCTTT,CASSFGLGGTEAFF
TRBD2,-,TRBJ2-3,TRBV18,TGTGCCAGCTCATCTAGCGGGATTCAGGGGCATACGCAGTATTTT,CASSSSGIQGHTQYF
TRBD2,-,TRBJ2-1,TRBV30,TGTGCCTGGAGGGACCTACTAGCGGGAGGGCTAGAGCAGTTCTTC,CAWRDLLAGGLEQFF
-,-,TRBJ2-7,TRBV28,TGTGCCAGCAGTTTACTCCACGAGCAGTACTTC,CASSLLHEQYF
TRBD1,-,TRBJ2-7,TRBV29-1,TGCAGCGTTCGGTCCGCAGGGGGCTACGAGCAGTACTTC,CSVRSAGGYEQYF
-,-,TRBJ1-1,TRBV7-9,TGTGCCAGCAGCTTAGCGGCAGGCCTGAACACTGAAGCTTTCTTT,CASSLAAGLNTEAFF
-,-,TRBJ1-2,TRBV28,TGTGCCAGCAGTTTACCCCTTGAACCGGGACTGTGGAACTATGGCTACACCTTC,CASSLPLEPGLWNYGYTF
-,-,TRBJ2-5,TRBV11-1,TGTGCCAGCAGCTTACTACAAGAGACCCAGTACTTC,CASSLLQETQYF
-,-,TRBJ2-1,TRBV5-8,TGTGCCAGCAGCTTGTACACCGGGACAGAGCAGTTCTTC,CASSLYTGTEQFF
-,-,TRBJ2-2,TRBV3-1/TRBV3-2,TGTGCCAGCAGCCAGCTAGCGATGAACACCGGGGAGCTGTTTTTT,CASSQLAMNTGELFF
-,-,TRBJ2-7,TRBV24-1,TGTGCCACCAGCAGTAGGGGCGACGGGGGCGAGCAGTACTTC,CATSSRGDGGEQYF
TRBD1,-,TRBJ1-5,TRBV27,TGTGCCAGCAGTTTAGTTAGGGGGCATCAGCCCCAGCATTTT,CASSLVRGHQPQHF
-,-,TRBJ2-7,TRBV12-5,TGTGCTAGTGGTTTGGTTGGAGCTTCCTACGAGCAGTACTTC,CASGLVGASYEQYF
TRBD2,-,TRBJ2-5,TRBV27,TGTGCCAGCAGTTCAATAGGACTAGCGGTACAAGAGACCCAGTACTTC,CASSSIGLAVQETQYF